The 8 T cell receptor beta chains below were found in one sample sequenced in a study of T-cell memory formation after mild COVID-19. TCRdb re-analysed the 5' RACE reads in MiXCR, keeping a single row per CDR3 protein. The profile covers around 320,000 distinct CDR3 sequences, with 28% appearing a single time and roughly 13% taken by the ten largest. The sequenced sample was PBMCs or a T cell subset sorted from them (not recorded which). The receptors derive from an adult woman who had mild COVID-19 (a few samples of this study predate the infection). Cell type and time point are not known.

The rearrangement joins TRBV3-1 to TRBJ2-7; the D gene is possibly TRBD2 (5 bases). The V end was cut by 2 bases, the J end by 7 bases, with 6 bases between. CDR1 is LGHDT and CDR2 is YNNKEL in the germline V gene (reference sequence). There are 11 residues in the CDR3. The CDR3 loop reads CASSQSGEQYF. The CDR3 nucleotides are TGTGCCAGCAGCCAATCGGGGGAGCAGTACTTC.

J is TRBJ1-2 and V is TRBV7-9; 7 positions match TRBD1. This CDR3 spans 15 amino acids. Germline-derived CDR1 and CDR2 are SEHNR and FQNEAQ (reference sequence). J lost 5 bases, V lost 4 bases, and 10 bases had no gene match. This CDR3 reads CASSSPQGDRYGYTF. The CDR3, as DNA: TGTGCCAGCAGCTCCCCCCAGGGGGATCGGTATGGCTACACCTTC.

The gene calls are TRBV7-9 and TRBJ2-1, with D hard to call. This CDR3 is built from 11 residues. The V and J ends lost 2 bases and 9 bases respectively, with 5 bases between them. Germline values: CDR1 SEHNR, CDR2 FQNEAQ (reference sequence). CDR3 amino acids: CASSLSVEQFF. CDR3 DNA sequence: TGTGCCAGCAGCTTATCGGTTGAGCAGTTCTTC.

This clonotype was recorded a few times. The rearrangement joins TRBV5-1 to TRBJ2-3; 8 bases align to TRBD2. CDR1 and CDR2 from the germline V gene are SGHRS and YFSETQ. With V trimmed by 0 bases and J by 6 bases, 6 bases remained unmatched. There are 15 residues in the CDR3. In nucleotides, the CDR3 is TGCGCCAGCAGCTTGGCGGTAGCGGGATCCGATACGCAGTATTTT. Its translation: CASSLAVAGSDTQYF. Full variable domain (remainder filled in from reference TRBV5-1 and TRBJ2-3): KAGVTQTPRYLIKTRGQQVTLSCSPISGHRSVSWYQQTPGQGLQFLFEYFSETQRNKGNFPGRFSGRQFSNSRSEMNVSTLELGDSALYLCASSLAVAGSDTQYFGPGTRLTVL.

The J gene is TRBJ2-7, the V gene TRBV5-1; 12 bases align to TRBD1. Trimming took 4 bases from V and 4 from J; bases not matched to a gene: 3. Germline V gives CDR1 SGHRS, CDR2 YFSETQ. The CDR3 spans 14 residues. The CDR3 is CASSGGQGAYEQYF. In nucleotides, the CDR3 is TGCGCCAGCAGCGGGGGACAGGGGGCTTACGAGCAGTACTTC.

This chain uses TRBV5-1 with TRBJ2-7, with TRBD1 matching over 7 bases. The CDR3 is 14 residues long. The V gene end was trimmed by 2 bases and the J gene end by 0 bases; junction bases not matched to a gene: 2. Per the germline V gene, CDR1 is SGHRS and CDR2 is YFSETQ. CDR3 amino acids: CASSFTGVSYEQYF. The CDR3 DNA reads TGCGCCAGCAGCTTTACAGGGGTCTCCTACGAGCAGTACTTC.

This chain joins TRBV6-2 or TRBV6-3 and TRBJ2-7, with TRBD2 matching over 11 bases. The J segment lost 5 bases and the V segment lost 6 bases, leaving 18 bases of the junction unmatched. CDR3 length equals 18 residues. Germline CDR1 MNHEY, CDR2 SVGEGT. CDR3 bases: TGTGCCAGCAGCCGAGGACAAGGTAGCGGGAGGGCCCGCGACGAGCAGTACTTC. It specifies CASSRGQGSGRARDEQYF.

This clonotype showed up just a few times. The CDR3 sequence is CASSETSIGELFF. CDR3 coding DNA: TGTGCCAGCAGTGAAACTAGTATCGGGGAGCTGTTTTTT. The chain links TRBV2 to TRBJ2-2, with D perhaps matching TRBD2 (5 bases). The CDR3 has 13 residues. The V end lost 2 bases, the J end lost 7 bases, and 8 bases lay between the germline ends. CDR1 and CDR2 from the germline V gene are SNHLY and FYNNEI.